These T cell receptor beta chains were read from a single sample in a study of OX40 agonist ivuxolimab in advanced cancers. Only in-frame clones appear in the TCRdb table, and some are missing; sequencing was by immunoSEQ multiplex PCR. The sample holds 85,000 to 100,000 clones, approximately 85% seen once. The material sequenced was CD4+ or CD8+ T cells sorted from blood, taken in a trial of the OX40 agonist ivuxolimab. Receptors originate from an adult with an advanced solid tumor such as melanoma, head and neck, liver or kidney cancer. Both conserved end residues are part of each CDR3.

TRBV2 | CASSERSGGAETQYF
TRBV9 | CASSVEGVGQGAPAFF
TRBV27 | CASSPLFFRGSNQPQHF
TRBV2 | CASSREGLAEAFF
TRBV5-1 | CASSFALDQPQHF
TRBV11-2 | CASSLRGNEKLFF
TRBV5-6 | CASSRGQGAMNTEAFF
TRBV28 | CASRSGGANINYGYTF
TRBV19 | CASSIDPGRGTEAFF
TRBV28 | CASSFLGQGERRGYTF
TRBV4-1 | CASSQVAGGSSYNEQFF
TRBV5-4 | CASTRSGGTYNEQFF
TRBV28 | CAGTVLGQAARQPQHF
TRBV7-2 | CASSLGTSTYNEQFF
TRBV18 | CASSALGAHAGERTGQYF
TRBV6-6 | CASSTWTGHYGYTF
TRBV9 | CASSVDGYGYTF
TRBV5-1 | CASSSTQGRTEAFF
TRBV5-1 | CASRVNPGQVYSPLHF
TRBV7-2 | CASSLVVAGALGEQYF
TRBV30 | CAWTGTSGTDTQYF
TRBV7-2 | CASSLVASNEKLFF
TRBV4-1 | CASSQDWGGPGRLKETQYF
TRBV19 | CASSIAANTEAFF
TRBV14 | CASSRGQVGYADTQYF
TRBV10-3 | CASSDRGLGTEAFF
TRBV5-1 | CASSLRLGQGAEKLFF
TRBV19 | CASSYRGGLAGEEQYF
TRBV19 | CASSSQGSYQETQYF
TRBV9 | CASSGGRGASTDTQYF
TRBV19 | CASRGTGGTYEQYF
TRBV29-1 | CSIDRGYLNEQFF
TRBV7-2 | CASSRNYGYTF
TRBV4-1 | CASSPGTGMGSGELFF
TRBV28 | CASKGLGKTGNYNEQFF
TRBV7-8 | CASSSGQASYSNQPQHF
TRBV6-1 | CAGRLAEGQFEQFF
TRBV6-6 | CASRDRSEQYF
TRBV11-3 | CASSLEAGVDTQYF
TRBV29-1 | CSGYSGDTEAFF
TRBV5-1 | CASSLDGLAGGTYEQYF
TRBV7-8 | CASSIGGYDTEAFF
TRBV10-3 | CAISAPGQTNYGYTF
TRBV28 | CAGGTGGNEQFF
TRBV4-2 | CASRKEVNEQFF
TRBV2 | CASSDEGGTEQFF
TRBV19 | CASSIGGRLGELFF
TRBV7-2 | CASSPPTGRLPLGGNTIYF
TRBV18 | CASSLADTNYGYTF
TRBV7-7 | CASSLEGAGSQETQYF
TRBV29-1 | CSARIDRGYASPLHF
TRBV5-1 | CASSLASVLHETQYF
TRBV5-4 | CASSFGTSGRAALEQYF
TRBV6-6 | CASSYLAAYEQYF
TRBV5-1 | CASSPQGPGSPLHF
TRBV5-1 | CASSLRQGASIYGYTF